This TCR beta chain was sequenced during a study of shared clonotypes between healthy human individuals. The CDR3 loop spans 18 amino acids. The germline V gene encodes CDR1 MDHEN and CDR2 SYDVKM. V lost 1 base, J lost 1 base, and 7 bases stayed unmatched. It was at deep level that the assay was run. The protocol was immunoSEQ multiplex PCR, while the TCRdb copy is restricted to in-frame clones and leaves out a portion. The sample has about 1.1 million clones; 60% to 85% are singletons. The clonotype was recovered from a man between 18 and 35 years old in good health. Some clones in this sample may be carry-over from other donors' samples. The sample comprised memory CD4+ T cells from PBMCs. The sample's subset: CD45RA-negative fraction. The genes are TRBV28 and TRBJ2-6; 7 bases match TRBD2. The CDR3 here is CASSLSVAAGSGANVLTF. The CDR3 nucleotides are TGTGCCAGCAGTTTATCGGTCGCAGCGGGGTCTGGGGCCAACGTCCTGACTTTC.